The entry that follows covers one T cell receptor (beta chain) sequence. This CDR3 comprises 15 residues. Trimming removed 4 bases from V and 3 bases from J; junction bases left unmatched: 7. Germline V gene lookup returns CDR1 SGHKS and CDR2 YYEKEE (reference sequence). This specimen comes from a study of blood T cell repertoires in COVID-19. Study-wide context: The origin of the acute and convalescent COVID-19 samples was the United States, Italy and Spain. T cells, B-cell-depleted T cells, or PBMCs supplied cDNA or gDNA.

Study processing details: By means of reference gene primer amplification, nucleated cell counts were estimated. The repertoire was sequenced with immunoSEQ multiplex PCR; TCRdb's copy has only in-frame clones and lacks some. V, J and clone size were drawn from that table, and D and trimming were deduced from the DNA. The sample lists nearly 25,000 clones, around 89% occurring once. The chain links TRBV5-5 to TRBJ2-3, with 8 bases matching TRBD1. Sequenced: peripheral blood. This clonotype originated in a man between 65 and 85 years old with acute or convalescent COVID-19. The DNA for the CDR3 is TGTGCCAGCAGCGGGGGACAGGTGAGAACAGATACGCAGTATTTT. It translates to CASSGGQVRTDTQYF.